One sample yielded the 8 T cell receptor beta chains listed below, sequenced in a study of blood T cell repertoires in COVID-19. Libraries were prepared by immunoSEQ multiplex PCR; TCRdb keeps only in-frame clonotypes and omits some of them. The repertoire holds fewer than 400,000 clones, 75% to 90% seen once, with approximately 1.9% in the top ten. Sequencing was carried out using PBMCs or T cells enriched from blood (not recorded which). The receptors derive from a woman aged 25 to 45 who had been exposed to COVID-19.

This clone was seen more than once but under ten times. The chain has TRBV18 and TRBJ1-2, with 10 bases identical to TRBD1. The CDR3 covers 17 residues. The junction had 11 bases not matched to a gene; V was cut back by 0 bases and J by 7 bases. Germline V gene lookup returns CDR1 KGHSH and CDR2 LQKENI. Here the CDR3 reads CASSPPRVGTGVIGYTF. The CDR3, as DNA: TGTGCCAGCTCACCACCGCGAGTAGGGACAGGGGTGATTGGCTACACCTTC. Filled out from reference TRBV18 and TRBJ1-2, the complete variable domain reads NAGVMQNPRHLVRRRGQEARLRCSPMKGHSHVYWYRQLPEEGLKFMVYLQKENIIDESGMPKERFSAEFPKEGPSILRIQQVVRGDSAAYFCASSPPRVGTGVIGYTFGSGTRLTVV.

This clone appeared a few times. This chain joins TRBV7-9 and TRBJ1-1; D possibly corresponds to TRBD1 (5 bases). The CDR3 loop spans 15 amino acids. V was shortened by 0 bases and J by 3 bases, with 11 bases between the two germline ends. Germline V lookup: CDR1 SEHNR, CDR2 FQNEAQ (reference sequence). CDR3 protein: CASSLALGGDTEAFF. DNA of the CDR3: TGTGCCAGCAGCTTAGCGTTAGGAGGGGACACTGAAGCTTTCTTT.

The chain uses TRBV19 and TRBJ2-3; D gene unclear. The V gene lost 1 base and the J gene lost 0 bases, with 8 bases spanning the gap. This CDR3 spans 15 amino acids. Per the germline V gene, CDR1 is LNHDA and CDR2 is SQIVND (reference sequence). The CDR3: CASSIGGVSTDTQYF. The CDR3 DNA follows: TGTGCCAGTAGTATAGGTGGAGTTAGCACAGATACGCAGTATTTT.

The V gene is TRBV5-4, the J gene TRBJ2-2; 7 bases align to TRBD1. Losses at the gene ends were 2 bases for V and 6 bases for J; bases not matched to a gene: 7. There are 15 residues in the CDR3. CDR1 and CDR2 from the germline V gene are SGHNT and YYREEE (reference sequence). The DNA for the CDR3 is TGTGCCAGCAGCTTTTTACAGGGGATGTCCGGGGAGCTGTTTTTT. Translating gives CASSFLQGMSGELFF.

The chain recombines TRBV7-6 with TRBJ1-6, with unresolved D. This CDR3 has 13 amino acids. The germline gives CDR1 SGHVS, CDR2 FNYEAQ. The ends were cut back, 3 bases at V and 7 bases at J, with 7 bases in the middle. The CDR3 here is CASSFSSNSPLHF. DNA for the CDR3: TGTGCCAGCAGCTTCTCTTCGAATTCACCCCTCCACTTT.

This chain links TRBV7-8 with TRBJ2-7, with 9 bases aligning to TRBD1. Germline CDR1 SGHVS, CDR2 FQNEAQ. V dropped 4 bases and J dropped 7; count of bases not matched to a gene: 5. CDR3 length: 13 amino acids. The CDR3 DNA follows: TGTGCCAGCAGCTATACAGGGGGCTGGGAGCAGTACTTC. Translated, it gives CASSYTGGWEQYF.

V and J are TRBV5-5 and TRBJ1-4, with D perhaps TRBD1 (6 bases). Germline assignment: CDR1 SGHKS and CDR2 YYEKEE (reference sequence). V shed 4 bases and J shed 6 bases, with 13 bases lying between them. CDR3 length equals 14 residues. In DNA form, the CDR3 reads TGTGCCAGCAGCCCGCAGGGGAGGGATGAAAAACTGTTTTTT. It specifies CASSPQGRDEKLFF.

The genes are TRBV4-2 and TRBJ1-2, with D perhaps TRBD1 (6 bases). The CDR3 consists of 15 residues. The germline V gene has CDR1 LGHNA and CDR2 YNFKEQ. Trimming removed 2 bases from V and 3 bases from J, with 13 bases in between. CDR3 nucleotides: TGTGCCAGCAGCCAACCACCGGACAGCTACTATGGCTACACCTTC. This sequence encodes CASSQPPDSYYGYTF.